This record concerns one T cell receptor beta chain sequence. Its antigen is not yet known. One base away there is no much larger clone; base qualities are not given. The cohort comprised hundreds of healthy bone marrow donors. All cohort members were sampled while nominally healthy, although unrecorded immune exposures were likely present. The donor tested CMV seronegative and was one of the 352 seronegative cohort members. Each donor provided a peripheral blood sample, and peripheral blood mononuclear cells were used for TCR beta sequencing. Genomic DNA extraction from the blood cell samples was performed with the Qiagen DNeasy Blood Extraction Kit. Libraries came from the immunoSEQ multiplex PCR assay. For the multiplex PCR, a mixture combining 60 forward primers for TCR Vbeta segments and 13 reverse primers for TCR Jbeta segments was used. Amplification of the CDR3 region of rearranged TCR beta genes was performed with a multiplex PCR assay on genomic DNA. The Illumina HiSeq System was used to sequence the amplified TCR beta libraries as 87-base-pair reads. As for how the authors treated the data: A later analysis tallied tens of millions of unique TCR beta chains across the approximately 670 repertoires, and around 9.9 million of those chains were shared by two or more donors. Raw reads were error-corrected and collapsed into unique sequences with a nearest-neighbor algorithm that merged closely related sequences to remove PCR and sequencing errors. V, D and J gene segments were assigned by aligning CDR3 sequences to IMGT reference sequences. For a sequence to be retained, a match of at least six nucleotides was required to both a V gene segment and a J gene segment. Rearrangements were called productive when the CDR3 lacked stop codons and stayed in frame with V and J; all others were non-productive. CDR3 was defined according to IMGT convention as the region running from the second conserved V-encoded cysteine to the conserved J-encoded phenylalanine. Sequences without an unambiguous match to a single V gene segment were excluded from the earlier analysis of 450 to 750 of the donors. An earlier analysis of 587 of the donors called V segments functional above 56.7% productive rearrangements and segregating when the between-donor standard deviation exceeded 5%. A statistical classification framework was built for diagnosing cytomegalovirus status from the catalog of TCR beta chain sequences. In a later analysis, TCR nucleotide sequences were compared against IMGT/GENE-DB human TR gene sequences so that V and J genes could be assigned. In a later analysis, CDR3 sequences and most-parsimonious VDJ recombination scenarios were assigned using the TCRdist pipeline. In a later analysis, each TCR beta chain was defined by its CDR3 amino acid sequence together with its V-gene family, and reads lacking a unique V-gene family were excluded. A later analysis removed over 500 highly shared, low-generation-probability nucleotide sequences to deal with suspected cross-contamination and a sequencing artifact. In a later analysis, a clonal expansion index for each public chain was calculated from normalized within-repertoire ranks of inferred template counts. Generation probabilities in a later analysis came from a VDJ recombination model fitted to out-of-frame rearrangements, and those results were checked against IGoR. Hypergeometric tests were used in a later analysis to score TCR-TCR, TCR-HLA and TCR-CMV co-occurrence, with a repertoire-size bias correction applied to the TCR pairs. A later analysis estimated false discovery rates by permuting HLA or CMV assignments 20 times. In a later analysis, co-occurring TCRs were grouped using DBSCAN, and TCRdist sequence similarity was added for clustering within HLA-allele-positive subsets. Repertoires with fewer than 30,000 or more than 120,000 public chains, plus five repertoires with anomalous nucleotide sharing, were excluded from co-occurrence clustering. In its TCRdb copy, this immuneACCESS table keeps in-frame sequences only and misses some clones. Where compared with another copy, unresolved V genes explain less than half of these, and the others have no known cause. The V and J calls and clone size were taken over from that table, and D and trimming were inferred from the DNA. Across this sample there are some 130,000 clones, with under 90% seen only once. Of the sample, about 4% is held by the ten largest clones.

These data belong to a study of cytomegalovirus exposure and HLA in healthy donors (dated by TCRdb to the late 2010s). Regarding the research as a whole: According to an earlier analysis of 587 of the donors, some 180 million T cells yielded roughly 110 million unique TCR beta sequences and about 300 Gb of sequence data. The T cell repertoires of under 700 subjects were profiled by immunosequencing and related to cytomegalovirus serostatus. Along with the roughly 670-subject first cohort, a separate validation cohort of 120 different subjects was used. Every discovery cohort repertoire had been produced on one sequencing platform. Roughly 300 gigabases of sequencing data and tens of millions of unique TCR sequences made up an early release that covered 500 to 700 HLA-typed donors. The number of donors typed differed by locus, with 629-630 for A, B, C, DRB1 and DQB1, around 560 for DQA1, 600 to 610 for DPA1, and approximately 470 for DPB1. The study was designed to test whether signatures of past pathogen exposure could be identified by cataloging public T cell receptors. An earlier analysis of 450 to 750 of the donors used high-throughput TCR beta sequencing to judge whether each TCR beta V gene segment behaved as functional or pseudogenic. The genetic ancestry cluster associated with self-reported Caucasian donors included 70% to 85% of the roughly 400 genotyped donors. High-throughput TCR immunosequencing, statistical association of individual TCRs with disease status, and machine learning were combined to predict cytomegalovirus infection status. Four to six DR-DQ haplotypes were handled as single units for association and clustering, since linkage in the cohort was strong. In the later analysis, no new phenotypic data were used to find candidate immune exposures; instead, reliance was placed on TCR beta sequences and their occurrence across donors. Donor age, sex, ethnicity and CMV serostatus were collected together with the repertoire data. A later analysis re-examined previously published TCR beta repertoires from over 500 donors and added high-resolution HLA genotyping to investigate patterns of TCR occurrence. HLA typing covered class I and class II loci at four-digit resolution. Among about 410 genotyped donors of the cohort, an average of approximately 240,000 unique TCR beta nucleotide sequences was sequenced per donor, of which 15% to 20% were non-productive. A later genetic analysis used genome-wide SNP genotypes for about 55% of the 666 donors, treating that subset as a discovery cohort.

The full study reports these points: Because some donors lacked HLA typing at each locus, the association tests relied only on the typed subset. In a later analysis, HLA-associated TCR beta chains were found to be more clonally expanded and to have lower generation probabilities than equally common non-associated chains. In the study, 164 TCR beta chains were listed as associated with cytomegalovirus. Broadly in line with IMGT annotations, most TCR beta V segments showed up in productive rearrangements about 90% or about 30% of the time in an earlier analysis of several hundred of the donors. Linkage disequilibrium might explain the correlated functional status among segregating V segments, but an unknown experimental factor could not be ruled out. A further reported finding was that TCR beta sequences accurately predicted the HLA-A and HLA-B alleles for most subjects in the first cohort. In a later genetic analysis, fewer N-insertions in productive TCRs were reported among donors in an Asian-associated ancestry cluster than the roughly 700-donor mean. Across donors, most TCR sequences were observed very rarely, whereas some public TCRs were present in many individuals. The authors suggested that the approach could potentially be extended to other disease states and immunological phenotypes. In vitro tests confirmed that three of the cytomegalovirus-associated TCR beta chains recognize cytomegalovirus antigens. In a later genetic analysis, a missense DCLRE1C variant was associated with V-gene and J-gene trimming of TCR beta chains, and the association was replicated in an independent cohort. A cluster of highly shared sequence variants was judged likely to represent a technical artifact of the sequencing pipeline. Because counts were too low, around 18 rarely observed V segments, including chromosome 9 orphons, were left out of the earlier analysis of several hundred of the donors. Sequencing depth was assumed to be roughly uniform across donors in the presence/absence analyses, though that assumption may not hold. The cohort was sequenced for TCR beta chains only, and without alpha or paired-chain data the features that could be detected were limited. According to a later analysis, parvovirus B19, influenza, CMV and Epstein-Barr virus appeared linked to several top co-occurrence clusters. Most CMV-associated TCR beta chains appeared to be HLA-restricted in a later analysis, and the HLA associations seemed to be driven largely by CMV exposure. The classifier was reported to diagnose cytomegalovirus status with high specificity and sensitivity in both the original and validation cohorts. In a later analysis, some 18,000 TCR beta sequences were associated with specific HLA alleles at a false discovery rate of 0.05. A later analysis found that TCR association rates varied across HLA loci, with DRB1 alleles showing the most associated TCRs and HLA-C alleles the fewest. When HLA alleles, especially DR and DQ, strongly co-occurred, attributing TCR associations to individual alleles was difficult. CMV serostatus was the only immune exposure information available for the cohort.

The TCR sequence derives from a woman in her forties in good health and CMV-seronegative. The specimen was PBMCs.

The DNA sequence is TGTGCCAGCAGTTGGGACCGGGGGGAGACCCAGTACTTC. It translates to CASSWDRGETQYF. This chain is built from TRBV28 and TRBJ2-5; TRBD2 could be the D gene, as 6 bases match. Reading the germline V gene gives CDR1 MDHEN and CDR2 SYDVKM. From its cysteine to its phenylalanine, the CDR3 spans 13 amino acids. Solely the CDR3 DNA is kept, with 39 bases framed from the first base. Between the V and J ends, shortened by 4 bases and 5 bases respectively, the junction contains 11 bases.